This T cell receptor beta chain appears in the sequencing data of a study of monozygotic twins with cystic fibrosis. Study as a whole: Three micrograms of fragmented DNA underwent around 16 PCR cycles for library preparation. The study's findings and limits: Median Simpson clonality of 0.0095 suggested naive T cells predominated.

The CDR3 sequence is 13 residues long. Germline V gene lookup returns CDR1 SGHNT and CDR2 YENEEA. The junction had 7 bases not matched to a gene; V was cut back by 6 bases and J by 11 bases. Clones were sequenced by immunoSEQ multiplex PCR, and TCRdb holds only the in-frame ones, with some missing. The sample contains 30,000 to 40,000 clones, around 96% of which appear only once. As regards this clone: Its antigen is still unknown.

Specimen: blood. The chain is built from TRBV11-3 and TRBJ1-1; 12 nucleotides align to TRBD1. The TCR sequence derives from a girl aged 2 to 10 with cystic fibrosis. This CDR3 reads CASSSPGQGAAFF. The CDR3 DNA follows: TGTGCCAGCAGTTCTCCGGGACAGGGGGCCGCTTTCTTT.